These 7 T cell receptor beta chains originate from one sample sequenced in a study of post-analysis software for immune sequencing data. Study-level findings and limits: Five TRBV segments, including TRBV5-6, TRBV5-1 and TRBV20-1, were more frequent in patients than controls.

The authors incorporated unique molecular identifiers into the TCR beta cDNA libraries. TCRdb reprocessed the PCR reads via MiXCR and lists one record per CDR3 protein. The sample has about 770,000 distinct CDR3 sequences, more than 45% seen once. Antigens of these TCRs are unknown. Sequencing was carried out using blood. The receptors originated from a girl aged 5 to 17 with multiple sclerosis.

There are a few counts of this clonotype. The chain recombines TRBV20-1 with TRBJ2-5; TRBD1 aligns across 7 bases. V shed 6 bases and J 7 bases; nucleotides not matched to a gene: 8. The germline V gene has CDR1 DFQATT and CDR2 SNEGSKA (reference sequence). The CDR3 spans 12 residues. CDR3 nucleotide sequence: TGCAGTGCCACCGACAGGGCAGGGACCCAGTACTTC. It encodes CSATDRAGTQYF.

V usage is TRBV4-3 and J usage is TRBJ2-3; TRBD2 might be the D (6 bases). Germline values: CDR1 LGHNA, CDR2 YSLEER. V lost 1 base and J lost 5, with 28 bases in between. The CDR3 is 20 amino acids. The CDR3 region has the DNA TGCGCCAGCAGCCAAGCCCTTAATGTAGGGAGCGGGCCCCCTAAAGATACGCAGTATTTT. Its protein is CASSQALNVGSGPPKDTQYF.

The chain has TRBV9 and TRBJ2-7; perhaps TRBD1 as D (5 bases). Germline lookup yields CDR1 SGDLS and CDR2 YYNGEE. The CDR3 has 14 residues. The V end was cut by 0 bases, the J end by 4 bases, with 11 bases between. CDR3 amino acids: CASSVGVRDYEQYF. DNA for the CDR3: TGTGCCAGCAGCGTAGGTGTCAGGGATTACGAGCAGTACTTC.

The chain is built from TRBV6-6 and TRBJ1-5; D gene ambiguous. Germline values: CDR1 MNHNY, CDR2 SVGAGI (reference sequence). The CDR3 extends over 16 amino acids. V gave up 0 bases and J gave up 1 base, with 10 bases separating them. This CDR3 is CASSYSGPQSNQPQHF. The DNA of the CDR3 is TGTGCCAGCAGTTACTCTGGACCACAAAGCAATCAGCCCCAGCATTTT.

This rearrangement joins TRBV20-1 to TRBJ2-7; 7 nucleotides align to TRBD2. Germline CDR1 is DFQATT and CDR2 is SNEGSKA (reference sequence). With 3 bases clipped from V and 7 bases from J, the junction kept 9 bases outside the gene matches. The CDR3 loop spans 13 amino acids. CDR3 residues: CSASERGTGEQYF. In nucleotides, the CDR3 is TGCAGTGCTAGTGAGCGGGGCACTGGGGAGCAGTACTTC.

The chain is built from TRBV20-1 and TRBJ2-3; TRBD1 matches 9 bases. Trimming cost V 3 bases and J 2 bases; bases outside gene matches: 9. The CDR3 loop spans 16 amino acids. Germline V lookup: CDR1 DFQATT, CDR2 SNEGSKA (reference sequence). CDR3: CSARGKQGAPTDTQYF. DNA of the CDR3: TGCAGTGCTAGGGGAAAACAGGGGGCGCCCACAGATACGCAGTATTTT.

This sequence joins TRBV20-1 and TRBJ2-4; 8 nucleotides agree with TRBD2. Trimming cost V 6 bases and J 0 bases; bases outside gene matches: 16. CDR1 is DFQATT and CDR2 is SNEGSKA in the germline V gene (reference sequence). CDR3 length: 18 residues. For the CDR3, the DNA is TGCAGTGCGACCCCGGGACTAGGATCGGGTCTAGCCAAAAACATTCAGTACTTC. Translating gives CSATPGLGSGLAKNIQYF.